The clone carrying this T cell receptor beta chain ranks as large (0.1 to 1%). Its matching antigen is unknown. Study results and caveats: In terms of TCR gene usage, tumor memory CD4+ T cells clustered together with blood and lymph node memory CD4+ cells, as well as with lymph node naive CD4+ cells.

Between the trimmed V and J ends, which lost 3 bases and 4 bases, there was a span of 9 bases. The CDR3 covers 13 residues. The TRBV12-4/TRBJ1-2 clonotypes were amplified using barcode primers with ligated adaptors. TCRdb ran MiXCR on the multiplex PCR reads and lists one entry per CDR3 protein. The data hold approximately 1,000 distinct CDR3 sequences, with 17% observed a single time. The sorted Tregs were CD4+CD25+CD127-/low cells. The TCR originated in a female donor with breast cancer. Sequencing was done on a sample of Tregs sorted from blood. The J gene is TRBJ1-2, the V gene TRBV12-3 or TRBV12-4, with D hard to call. This CDR3 is CASSLQELYGYTF. CDR3 coding DNA: TGTGCCAGCAGTTTGCAGGAACTCTATGGCTACACCTTC.